The 27 T cell receptor beta chains given below trace back to one sample, sequenced in a study of long-term antiretroviral therapy in people with HIV. At the survey level, the v3.0 immunoSEQ assay was run. Generated by immunoSEQ multiplex PCR, the TCRdb table keeps only in-frame clones and is missing some. The sample includes 35,000 or so clones, 83% seen only once; the top ten take roughly 7.9%. The specimen comprised unsorted PBMCs, sampled 0.4 years before starting antiretroviral therapy. The source of these receptors is a man between 18 and 29 years old with HIV.

This chain uses TRBV7-9 with TRBJ2-3; D possibly matches TRBD1 or TRBD2 (6 bases each). V was trimmed by 5 bases and J by 1 base, leaving 16 bases between them. This CDR3 region has 16 residues. Germline-derived CDR1 and CDR2 are SEHNR and FQNEAQ (reference sequence). The CDR3 nucleotides read TGTGCCAGCAGCACCTTTGGGGGGCGGGGCACAGATACGCAGTATTTT. Encoded protein: CASSTFGGRGTDTQYF.

This rearrangement joins TRBV2 to TRBJ2-4, with D tentatively TRBD2 (5 bases). Deletions cut 5 bases from V and 2 bases from J, with 10 bases between. CDR3 length: 14 amino acids. The germline CDR1 and CDR2 sequences are SNHLY and FYNNEI. The CDR3 nucleotides read TGTGCCAGCAGTCGCGGGTTAACCAAAAACATTCAGTACTTC. This encodes CASSRGLTKNIQYF. Full variable domain (rest looked up from reference TRBV2 and TRBJ2-4): EPEVTQTPSHQVTQMGQEVILRCVPISNHLYFYWYRQILGQKVEFLVSFYNNEISEKSEIFDDQFSVERPDGSNFTLKIRSTKLEDSAMYFCASSRGLTKNIQYFGAGTRLSVL.

Notes on this clone: This same CDR3 is encoded by further DNA sequences in the sample. The rearrangement uses TRBV6-6 and TRBJ2-1; 7 bases map to TRBD1. Per the germline V gene, CDR1 is MNHNY and CDR2 is SVGAGI (reference sequence). The V segment lost 2 bases and the J segment 6 bases; nucleotides outside the gene matches: 7. CDR3 length equals 15 residues. CDR3 in amino acids: CASSYGPGTVNEQFF. The CDR3 DNA sequence: TGTGCCAGCAGTTACGGACCTGGGACAGTCAATGAGCAGTTCTTC.

The rearrangement links TRBV28 to TRBJ1-1; tentatively, D is TRBD1 (6 bases). Trimming removed 7 bases at V and 0 bases at J, with 12 bases between. The CDR3 is made up of 14 amino acids. Per germline, CDR1 MDHEN and CDR2 SYDVKM. This CDR3 reads CASNPGQLNTEAFF. The CDR3 DNA reads TGTGCCAGCAATCCCGGACAGTTGAACACTGAAGCTTTCTTT. Complete variable domain (other parts from reference TRBV28 and TRBJ1-1): DVKVTQSSRYLVKRTGEKVFLECVQDMDHENMFWYRQDPGLGLRLIYFSYDVKMKEKGDIPEGYSVSREKKERFSLILESASTNQTSMYLCASNPGQLNTEAFFGQGTRLTVV.

This clone came up a few times. The rearrangement links TRBV6-4 to TRBJ2-2; D perhaps matches TRBD2 (5 bases). The length of the CDR3 is 15 residues. The germline V gene has CDR1 MRHNA and CDR2 SNTAGT. V was trimmed by 3 bases and J by 2 bases, leaving 10 bases between them. CDR3 region: CASSEQGGNTGELFF. The DNA of the CDR3 is TGTGCCAGCAGTGAGCAAGGAGGCAACACCGGGGAGCTGTTTTTT.

The V call is TRBV7-9, the J call TRBJ1-4, with a possible D match to TRBD1 (5 bases). This CDR3 has 15 amino acids. The germline V gene has CDR1 SEHNR and CDR2 FQNEAQ (reference sequence). The V end was cut by 5 bases, the J end by 7 bases, with 17 bases between. The CDR3 DNA sequence: TGTGCCAGCAGCCCCGTTGGGGCAGGGAGTGAAAAACTGTTTTTT. Translating it yields CASSPVGAGSEKLFF.

The rearrangement links TRBV7-8 to TRBJ2-1; 9 nucleotides align to TRBD1. The V gene end was trimmed by 5 bases and the J gene end by 9 bases; junction bases not matched to a gene: 5. CDR3 length: 13 amino acids. Germline lookup yields CDR1 SGHVS and CDR2 FQNEAQ. The CDR3 bases are TGTGCCAGCAGCGTACAGGGGGCTGGTGAGCAGTTCTTC. Its protein is CASSVQGAGEQFF.

The chain links TRBV19 to TRBJ2-5; D is uncertain. V was trimmed by 3 bases and J by 1 base, leaving 9 bases between them. The germline V gene has CDR1 LNHDA and CDR2 SQIVND (reference sequence). The CDR3 totals 14 residues. CDR3 in amino acids: CASSISGFQETQYF. The CDR3 DNA sequence: TGTGCCAGTAGTATTTCAGGATTCCAAGAGACCCAGTACTTC.

The V and J genes are TRBV2 and TRBJ2-7; 10 bases align to TRBD2. The CDR3 runs 15 residues. With V trimmed by 7 bases and J by 1 base, 7 bases remained unmatched. The germline CDR1 and CDR2 sequences are SNHLY and FYNNEI. The CDR3 here is CASISSGSGSYEQYF. The CDR3 DNA follows: TGTGCCAGCATATCTAGCGGGAGTGGTTCCTACGAGCAGTACTTC.

The chain is built from TRBV28 and TRBJ2-7, with D maybe TRBD2 (6 bases). Germline assignment: CDR1 MDHEN and CDR2 SYDVKM. The CDR3 covers 13 residues. V lost 5 bases and J 3 bases, leaving 11 bases between the germline ends. The chain's CDR3 is CASSMGLNYEQYF. The CDR3 nucleotides read TGTGCCAGCAGTATGGGACTGAACTACGAGCAGTACTTC.

The chain joins TRBV9 to TRBJ2-1, with 8 bases fitting TRBD1. J lost 1 base, V lost 4 bases, and 4 bases had no gene match. CDR1 and CDR2 (germline): SGDLS, YYNGEE. This CDR3 has 15 residues. In nucleotides, the CDR3 is TGTGCCAGCAGCTCAGGACAGGGTTCCTACAATGAGCAGTTCTTC. It codes for CASSSGQGSYNEQFF.

This clone has only a few counts. J is TRBJ2-7 and V is TRBV7-2; TRBD1 aligns across 8 bases. Trimming cost V 5 bases and J 6 bases; bases outside gene matches: 12. The CDR3 spans 15 residues. CDR1 is SGHTA and CDR2 is FQGNSA in the germline V gene. Here the CDR3 DNA reads TGTGCCAGCAGCAAACGGACAGGGACCCATATCGAGCAGTACTTC. As protein: CASSKRTGTHIEQYF.

This clone has only a few counts. V gene TRBV5-4 combines with J gene TRBJ2-2, with 9 bases fitting TRBD1. There are 15 residues in the CDR3. V shed 0 bases and J 6 bases; nucleotides not matched to a gene: 3. Germline values: CDR1 SGHNT, CDR2 YYREEE (reference sequence). CDR3 in DNA: TGTGCCAGCAGCTTGGTACAGGGGGCTGCCGGGGAGCTGTTTTTT. It is translated as CASSLVQGAAGELFF.

The chain recombines TRBV4-2 with TRBJ2-7; the match to TRBD2 covers 9 bases. This CDR3 spans 15 amino acids. In germline, CDR1 is LGHNA, CDR2 YNFKEQ. Losses at the gene ends were 4 bases for V and 2 bases for J; bases not matched to a gene: 6. Here the CDR3 DNA reads TGTGCCAGCAGCCGAGAGCTAGCGGGACCCTACGAGCAGTACTTC. Its translation: CASSRELAGPYEQYF.

V is TRBV28 and J is TRBJ1-2; weak D call: TRBD1 (5 bases). V lost 5 bases to trimming and J lost 4 bases, with 17 bases between them. This CDR3 has 15 residues. CDR1 is MDHEN, CDR2 SYDVKM, per germline. The CDR3 DNA follows: TGTGCCAGCAGTCCACGGGGGGGTTACTCCTATGGCTACACCTTC. Protein: CASSPRGGYSYGYTF.

The J gene is TRBJ2-7, the V gene TRBV2; D not certain. V was cut by 8 bases and J by 2 bases, with 10 bases left in between. Germline assignment: CDR1 SNHLY and CDR2 FYNNEI. The CDR3 consists of 12 residues. CDR3 protein: CASLKPPYEQYF. CDR3 DNA sequence: TGTGCCAGCCTGAAACCCCCCTACGAGCAGTACTTC. Full variable domain (missing parts from reference TRBV2 and TRBJ2-7): EPEVTQTPSHQVTQMGQEVILRCVPISNHLYFYWYRQILGQKVEFLVSFYNNEISEKSEIFDDQFSVERPDGSNFTLKIRSTKLEDSAMYFCASLKPPYEQYFGPGTRLTVT.

Written as DNA, the CDR3 is TGTGCCAGCAGTTACATCGGTCCGCGAGGCACTGAAGCTTTCTTT. Its translation is CASSYIGPRGTEAFF. The J gene is TRBJ1-1, the V gene TRBV6-5; D unclear. Trimming shortened V by 2 bases and J by 4 bases, and 14 bases separated the two germline ends. This CDR3 has 15 amino acids. Looked up from germline, CDR1 is MNHEY and CDR2 is SVGAGI.

This sequence joins TRBV7-2 and TRBJ1-1, with a tentative D call TRBD1 (5 bases). The CDR3 runs to 15 residues. Germline-derived CDR1 and CDR2 are SGHTA and FQGNSA. The V gene lost 5 bases and the J gene lost 0 bases, with 13 bases spanning the gap. The CDR3 nucleotides read TGTGCCAGCAGCCCTACTCGAGGGGTGAACACTGAAGCTTTCTTT. This gives the protein CASSPTRGVNTEAFF.

The rearrangement links TRBV27 to TRBJ2-7, with a tentative D call TRBD1 (7 bases). V lost 3 bases, J lost 3 bases, and 15 bases lay in between. The CDR3 has 15 residues. Germline CDR1 and CDR2: MNHEY and SMNVEV (reference sequence). DNA of the CDR3: TGTGCCAGCAGTTTCGGAGGGGGCAAGGGCTACGAGCAGTACTTC. It is translated as CASSFGGGKGYEQYF.

The chain has TRBV29-1 and TRBJ1-1; D is unresolved. Trimming left V 4 bases short and J 4 bases short, with 7 bases between. Germline CDR1 and CDR2: SQVTM and ANQGSEA. The CDR3 has 11 amino acids. CDR3 loop: CSVGGVTEAFF. The CDR3 region has the DNA TGCAGCGTTGGTGGAGTCACTGAAGCTTTCTTT.

The rearrangement links TRBV27 to TRBJ2-5; TRBD1 or TRBD2 may be the D gene (5 bases each). The CDR3 spans 15 residues. V was clipped by 2 bases and J by 1 base, with 11 bases between them. Germline loops: CDR1 MNHEY, CDR2 SMNVEV (reference sequence). The CDR3, as DNA: TGTGCCAGCAGTTTAGGGGCTAGCAGCCAAGAGACCCAGTACTTC. It specifies CASSLGASSQETQYF.

The chain joins TRBV10-3 to TRBJ1-5, with D tentatively TRBD1 (5 bases). Germline loops: CDR1 ENHRY, CDR2 SYGVKD. This CDR3 is 12 amino acids long. Deletions cut 4 bases from V and 7 bases from J, with 8 bases between. The CDR3 spells CAISGGSQPQHF. The CDR3 DNA reads TGTGCCATCAGTGGGGGGTCCCAGCCCCAGCATTTT.

The V and J genes are TRBV11-2 and TRBJ1-6; 7 bases map to TRBD1. With 2 bases clipped from V and 10 bases from J, the junction kept 5 bases outside the gene matches. The CDR3 length is 14 residues. Germline CDR1 SGHAT, CDR2 FQNNGV. CDR3 bases: TGTGCCAGCAGCTTAACGCCAGGGGGATCACCCCTCCACTTT. Translated: CASSLTPGGSPLHF.

This clone was recorded a few times. The V and J genes are TRBV7-3 and TRBJ1-2, with 8 bases that match TRBD1. With V trimmed by 5 bases and J by 4 bases, 9 bases remained unmatched. Germline CDR1 and CDR2: SGHTA and FQGTGA. The CDR3 is made up of 15 amino acids. In nucleotides, the CDR3 is TGTGCCAGCAGCCGATCAGGGGGCGTAGGCTATGGCTACACCTTC. This sequence encodes CASSRSGGVGYGYTF.

Comments on this clone: A read error is likely, as this CDR3 ends without the conserved phenylalanine or tryptophan. The chain combines TRBV6-1 with TRBJ1-5, with D possibly TRBD1 on 5 matching bases. The CDR3 extends over 15 amino acids. Trimming removed 6 bases from V and 0 bases from J, with 12 bases in between. Germline V lookup: CDR1 MNHNS, CDR2 SASEGT. Here the CDR3 DNA reads TGTGCCAGCAGGGGAGACAGTTATAGCAATCAGCCCCAGCATCTT. It translates to CASRGDSYSNQPQHL.

The rearrangement joins TRBV6-1 to TRBJ2-1, with D perhaps matching TRBD2 (6 bases). The CDR3 spans 14 residues. The ends were cut back, 3 bases at V and 7 bases at J, with 13 bases in the middle. Per germline, CDR1 MNHNS and CDR2 SASEGT. The chain's CDR3 is CASSDFGRGNEQFF. The CDR3 DNA reads as TGTGCCAGCAGTGATTTCGGGAGAGGAAATGAGCAGTTCTTC.

The CDR3 DNA is TGCGCCAGCAGCCAGGTCGGGGGCTGGAGTGAAAAACTGTTTTTT. This sequence encodes CASSQVGGWSEKLFF. This sequence joins TRBV4-3 and TRBJ1-4, with D maybe TRBD1 (6 bases). The CDR3 totals 15 residues. The V gene lost 3 bases and the J gene lost 7 bases, with 15 bases spanning the gap. Germline V gene sequence: CDR1 LGHNA, CDR2 YSLEER.